Shown below are 15 T cell receptor beta chains from a single sample sequenced in a study of T cell changes during pregnancy in multiple sclerosis. Profiled with immunoSEQ multiplex PCR; TCRdb holds only in-frame clones, not every one. Among 35,000 to 45,000 clones listed, around nine tenths were seen once. Specimen: CD4+ T cells from peripheral blood mononuclear cells, collected after pregnancy. These receptors were obtained from a female donor in good health, enrolled as a control in a pregnancy study.

The rearrangement links TRBV7-8 to TRBJ1-6; D possibly corresponds to TRBD1 (6 bases). CDR3 length: 16 residues. CDR1 and CDR2 from the germline V gene are SGHVS and FQNEAQ. The V end was cut by 1 base, the J end by 7 bases, with 14 bases between. CDR3 loop: CASSLVVRGRNSPLHF. The CDR3 nucleotides read TGTGCCAGCAGCTTAGTCGTCAGGGGCAGGAATTCACCCCTCCACTTT. Variable domain in full (rest from reference TRBV7-8 and TRBJ1-6): GAGVSQSPRYKVAKRGQDVALRCDPISGHVSLFWYQQALGQGPEFLTYFQNEAQLDKSGLPSDRFFAERPEGSVSTLKIQRTQQEDSAVYLCASSLVVRGRNSPLHFGNGTRLTVT.

On this clone itself: Germline and junction disagree at one end, which may indicate a read error. This rearrangement joins TRBV5-1 to TRBJ2-1, with TRBD2 as a possible D gene (6 bases). The V gene's germline CDR1 is SGHRS and CDR2 YFSETQ. This CDR3 contains 16 residues. The CDR3 region is CASSFPVEGSFNEQFF. CDR3 coding DNA: TGCGCCAGCAGCTTCCCCGTGGAGGGATCCTTCAATGAGCAGTTCTTC.

V and J are TRBV29-1 and TRBJ1-4; tentatively, D is TRBD1 (6 bases). Trimming shortened V by 8 bases and J by 8 bases, and 21 bases separated the two germline ends. The CDR3 spans 14 residues. Per germline, CDR1 SQVTM and CDR2 ANQGSEA. The CDR3 is CSFSLGTGNEKLFF. CDR3 DNA: TGCAGCTTTTCTCTGGGAACAGGGAACGAAAAACTGTTTTTT.

This chain connects TRBV5-8 to TRBJ1-5; D possibly corresponds to TRBD1 (5 bases). The CDR3 loop spans 15 amino acids. CDR1 and CDR2 (germline): SGHTS, YDEGEE. The germline V and J ends were trimmed by 3 bases and 3 bases, with 13 bases remaining between them. CDR3 bases: TGTGCCAGCAGCTACAGGATGGGGTCCAATCAGCCCCAGCATTTT. This gives the protein CASSYRMGSNQPQHF.

The chain has TRBV18 and TRBJ1-1, with D uncertain. The germline gives CDR1 KGHSH, CDR2 LQKENI. CDR3 length: 14 amino acids. V was shortened by 1 base and J by 1 base, with 7 bases between the two germline ends. The CDR3 region is CASSPLGRNTEAFF. In DNA, the CDR3 is TGTGCCAGCTCACCACTGGGCAGGAACACTGAAGCTTTCTTT.

The genes are TRBV7-2 and TRBJ2-2; 8 positions match TRBD2. V shed 2 bases and J 2 bases; nucleotides not matched to a gene: 13. The CDR3 covers 19 residues. CDR1 is SGHTA, CDR2 FQGNSA, per germline. As DNA, the CDR3 is TGTGCCAGCAGCTTAACGGCGGGGGGCCTAACCTTCAACACCGGGGAGCTGTTTTTT. This translates into CASSLTAGGLTFNTGELFF.

This clone came up once. The chain combines TRBV5-1 with TRBJ2-1; TRBD2 matches 11 bases. Losses at the gene ends were 4 bases for V and 6 bases for J; bases not matched to a gene: 3. The CDR3 is 14 residues long. Germline-derived CDR1 and CDR2 are SGHRS and YFSETQ. The CDR3 DNA is TGCGCCAGCAGCCCCGGACTAGCGGGCAATGAGCAGTTCTTC. Amino acid sequence: CASSPGLAGNEQFF. Full variable domain (outside the CDR3, taken from reference TRBV5-1 and TRBJ2-1): KAGVTQTPRYLIKTRGQQVTLSCSPISGHRSVSWYQQTPGQGLQFLFEYFSETQRNKGNFPGRFSGRQFSNSRSEMNVSTLELGDSALYLCASSPGLAGNEQFFGPGTRLTVL.

This rearrangement joins TRBV7-2 to TRBJ2-7; 7 bases map to TRBD1. The V segment lost 5 bases and the J segment 0 bases; nucleotides outside the gene matches: 7. CDR1 SGHTA and CDR2 FQGNSA come from the germline V gene. This CDR3 comprises 15 residues. The CDR3 DNA is TGTGCCAGCAGCCAGGGGACAGTGGCCTCCTACGAGCAGTACTTC. Translated, it gives CASSQGTVASYEQYF.

The chain has TRBV7-2 and TRBJ1-6; D not certain. The ends were cut back, 3 bases at V and 7 bases at J, with 10 bases in the middle. The CDR3 covers 14 residues. Germline V gene data show CDR1 as SGHTA and CDR2 as FQGNSA. The CDR3 nucleotides read TGTGCCAGCAGCTTCCGGAGATTAAATTCACCCCTCCACTTT. Amino acid sequence: CASSFRRLNSPLHF.

This clone was observed a few times. The V gene is TRBV27, the J gene TRBJ2-7, with 13 bases identical to TRBD2. Germline CDR1 and CDR2: MNHEY and SMNVEV (reference sequence). The CDR3 contains 17 residues. V was pared by 4 bases and J by 0 bases, with 6 bases of the junction left unmatched. CDR3 region: CASSSFGLAGASYEQYF. CDR3 in DNA: TGTGCCAGCAGTTCCTTCGGACTAGCGGGAGCCTCCTACGAGCAGTACTTC.

V is TRBV28 and J is TRBJ2-5; a weak D match, TRBD2 (6 bases). This CDR3 has 14 amino acids. V was cut by 6 bases and J by 1 base, with 12 bases left in between. Germline V gene sequence: CDR1 MDHEN, CDR2 SYDVKM. CDR3 sequence (DNA): TGTGCCAGCAGGGACTACAGATCCCAAGAGACCCAGTACTTC. This codes for CASRDYRSQETQYF.

This rearrangement joins TRBV27 to TRBJ1-6, with no clear D. Trimming shortened V by 6 bases and J by 9 bases, and 18 bases separated the two germline ends. The CDR3 spans 15 residues. Germline CDR1 is MNHEY and CDR2 is SMNVEV (reference sequence). The CDR3 is CASRKLSVRVSPLHF. The DNA for the CDR3 is TGTGCCAGCAGGAAGTTGAGCGTTCGGGTTTCACCCCTCCACTTT.

This clone was found once. This chain links TRBV28 with TRBJ2-1; 11 bases align to TRBD2. Trimming took 3 bases from V and 12 from J; bases not matched to a gene: 13. The CDR3 contains 16 residues. Germline CDR1 and CDR2: MDHEN and SYDVKM. CDR3 protein: CASSLGRSLAGVRQFF. In DNA form, the CDR3 reads TGTGCCAGCAGTTTGGGACGGTCACTAGCGGGAGTACGGCAGTTCTTC.

The chain carries TRBV7-2 and TRBJ1-2; 10 nucleotides line up with TRBD1. V gave up 6 bases and J gave up 3 bases; unmatched junction bases: 4. Germline CDR1 and CDR2: SGHTA and FQGNSA. The CDR3 consists of 14 residues. The CDR3 nucleotides are TGTGCCAGCAGGGGCGGGACAGGGGACTATGGCTACACCTTC. Amino acids: CASRGGTGDYGYTF. Based on the CDR3 plus reference TRBV7-2 and TRBJ1-2, the full variable domain is GAGVSQSPSNKVTEKGKDVELRCDPISGHTALYWYRQSLGQGLEFLIYFQGNSAPDKSGLPSDRFSAERTGGSVSTLTIQRTQQEDSAVYLCASRGGTGDYGYTFGSGTRLTVV.

V gene TRBV29-1 combines with J gene TRBJ2-3, with 13 bases aligning to TRBD2. Germline-derived CDR1 and CDR2 are SQVTM and ANQGSEA. The ends lost 4 bases at V and 2 bases at J; junction bases unmatched: 3. This CDR3 is built from 15 residues. The DNA for the CDR3 is TGCAGCGTTGGACTAGCGGGAGGTTCCACAGATACGCAGTATTTT. Protein: CSVGLAGGSTDTQYF.